This TCR beta chain was sequenced during a study of liver allograft versus peripheral blood T cells. Across the whole study: A comparison was made between T cell receptor repertoires in transplanted livers and those in recipients' peripheral blood. Study-level findings and limits: It was reported that the T cell receptor repertoires found inside liver allografts differed from those that were detected in peripheral blood.

This clonotype has ten or more counts. Its antigen remains unidentified. Germline V gene sequence: CDR1 LNHDA, CDR2 SQIVND (reference sequence). The CDR3 runs 12 residues. Between the trimmed V and J ends, which lost 4 bases and 4 bases, there was a span of 7 bases. One entry per CDR3 protein, called by TCRdb with MiXCR from the reads. The data show approximately 15,000 distinct CDR3 sequences, 20% to 25% seen once. The chain employs TRBV19 and TRBJ1-2; D is unclear. The origin of this receptor is a human patient who had a liver transplant. Some T cells may possibly be graft donor cells. In DNA form, the CDR3 reads TGTGCCAGTAGTAGGATTACCTATGGCTACACCTTC. Protein: CASSRITYGYTF. The entire variable domain, with the rest obtained from reference TRBV19 and TRBJ1-2, is as follows: DGGITQSPKYLFRKEGQNVTLSCEQNLNHDAMYWYRQDPGQGLRLIYYSQIVNDFQKGDIAEGYSVSREKKESFPLTVTSAQKNPTAFYLCASSRITYGYTFGSGTRLTVV.